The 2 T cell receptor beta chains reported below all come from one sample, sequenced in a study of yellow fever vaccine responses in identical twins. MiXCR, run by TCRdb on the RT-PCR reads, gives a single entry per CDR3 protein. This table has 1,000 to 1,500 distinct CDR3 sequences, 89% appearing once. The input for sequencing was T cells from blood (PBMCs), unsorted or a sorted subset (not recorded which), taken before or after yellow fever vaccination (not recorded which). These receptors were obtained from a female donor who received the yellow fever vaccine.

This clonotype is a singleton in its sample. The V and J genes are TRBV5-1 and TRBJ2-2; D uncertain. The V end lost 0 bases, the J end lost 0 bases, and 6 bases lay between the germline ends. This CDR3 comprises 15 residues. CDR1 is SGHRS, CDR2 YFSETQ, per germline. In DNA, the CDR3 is TGCGCCAGCAGCTTGGGACACGCGAACACCGGGGAGCTGTTTTTT. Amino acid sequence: CASSLGHANTGELFF.

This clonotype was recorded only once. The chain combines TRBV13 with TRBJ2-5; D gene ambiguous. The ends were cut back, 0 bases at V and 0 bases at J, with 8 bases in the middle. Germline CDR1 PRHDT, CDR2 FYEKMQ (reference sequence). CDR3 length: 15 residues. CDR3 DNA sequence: TGTGCCAGCAGCTTAGGTTTAGCTAACCAAGAGACCCAGTACTTC. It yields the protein CASSLGLANQETQYF. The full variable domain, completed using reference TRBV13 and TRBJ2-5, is AAGVIQSPRHLIKEKRETATLKCYPIPRHDTVYWYQQGPGQDPQFLISFYEKMQSDKGSIPDRFSAQQFSDYHSELNMSSLELGDSALYFCASSLGLANQETQYFGPGTRLLVL.